This T cell receptor beta chain appears in the sequencing data of a study of PD-1 blockade in classical Hodgkin lymphoma. Study background: Intravenous delivery of nivolumab at 3 mg/kg to patients occurred every 2 weeks.

Broader study findings: It was among complete responders that baseline diversity resembled that of newly diagnosed patients. Significantly greater TCR diversity emerged by C4D1 in CD4+ cells but not CD8+ cells.

To note about this clone: The antigen remains unidentified.

The repertoire was sequenced with immunoSEQ multiplex PCR; TCRdb's copy has only in-frame clones and lacks some. Among about 7,600 clones, roughly four fifths were seen once, and the ten largest hold almost 7.5%. The patients all showed relapse after autologous stem cell transplantation, while their brentuximab vedotin exposure varied. The authors purified CD4+ T cells from thawed PBMCs by magnetic negative selection. Patients reached a best response of complete response, partial response or progressive disease. The material sequenced was CD4+ T cells from blood, taken at baseline. This TCR came from a human donor with classical Hodgkin lymphoma.

CDR3 bases: TGTGCCATCAACCCTAGCGGGAGTCCCTACGAGCAGTACTTC. Protein: CAINPSGSPYEQYF. This chain links TRBV10-3 with TRBJ2-5, with 10 bases matching TRBD2. The J call may be mistaken, given a closer DNA end match to TRBJ2-7. This CDR3 has 14 amino acids. Per germline, CDR1 ENHRY and CDR2 SYGVKD.